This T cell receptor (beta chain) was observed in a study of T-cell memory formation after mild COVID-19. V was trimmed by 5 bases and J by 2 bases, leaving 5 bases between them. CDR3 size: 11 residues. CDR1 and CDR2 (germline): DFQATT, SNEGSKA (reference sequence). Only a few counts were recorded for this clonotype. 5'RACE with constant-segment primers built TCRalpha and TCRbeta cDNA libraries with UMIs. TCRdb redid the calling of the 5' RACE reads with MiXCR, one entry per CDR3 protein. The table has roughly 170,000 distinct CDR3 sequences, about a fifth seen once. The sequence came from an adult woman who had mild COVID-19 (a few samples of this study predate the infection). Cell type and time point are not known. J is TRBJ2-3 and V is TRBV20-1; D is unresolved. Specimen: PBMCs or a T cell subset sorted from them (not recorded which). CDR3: CSARPTDTQYF. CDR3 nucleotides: TGCAGTGCTCGGCCCACAGATACGCAGTATTTT.